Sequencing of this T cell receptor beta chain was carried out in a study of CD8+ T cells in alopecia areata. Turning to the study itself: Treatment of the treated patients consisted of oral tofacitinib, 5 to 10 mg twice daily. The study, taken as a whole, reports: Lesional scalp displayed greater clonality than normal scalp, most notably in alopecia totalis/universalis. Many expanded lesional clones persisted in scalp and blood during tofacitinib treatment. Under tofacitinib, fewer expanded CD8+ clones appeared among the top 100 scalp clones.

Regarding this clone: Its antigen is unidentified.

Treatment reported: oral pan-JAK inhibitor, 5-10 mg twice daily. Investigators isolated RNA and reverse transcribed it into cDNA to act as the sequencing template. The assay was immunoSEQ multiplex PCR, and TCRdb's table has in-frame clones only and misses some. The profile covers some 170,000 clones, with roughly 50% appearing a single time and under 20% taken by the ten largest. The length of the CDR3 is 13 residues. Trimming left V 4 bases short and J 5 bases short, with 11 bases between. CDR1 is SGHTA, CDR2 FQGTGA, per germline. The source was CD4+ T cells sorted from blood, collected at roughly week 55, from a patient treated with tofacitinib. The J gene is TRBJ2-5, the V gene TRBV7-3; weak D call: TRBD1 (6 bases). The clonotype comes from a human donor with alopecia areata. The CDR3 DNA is TGTGCCAGCAGCTCATACAGGGACGAGACCCAGTACTTC. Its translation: CASSSYRDETQYF.